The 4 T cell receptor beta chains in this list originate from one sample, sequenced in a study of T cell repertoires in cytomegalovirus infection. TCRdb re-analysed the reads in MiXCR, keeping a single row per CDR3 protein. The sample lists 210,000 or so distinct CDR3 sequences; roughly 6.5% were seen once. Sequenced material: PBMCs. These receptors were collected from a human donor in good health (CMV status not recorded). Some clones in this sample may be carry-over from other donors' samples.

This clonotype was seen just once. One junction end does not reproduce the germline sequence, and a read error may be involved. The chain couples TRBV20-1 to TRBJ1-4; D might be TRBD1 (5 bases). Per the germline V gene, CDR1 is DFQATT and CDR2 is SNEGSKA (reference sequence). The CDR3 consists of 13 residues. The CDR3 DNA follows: TGCAGTGCCTCAGCGGGGGGGAGCGAAAAACTGGTTTTT. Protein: CSASAGGSEKLVF.

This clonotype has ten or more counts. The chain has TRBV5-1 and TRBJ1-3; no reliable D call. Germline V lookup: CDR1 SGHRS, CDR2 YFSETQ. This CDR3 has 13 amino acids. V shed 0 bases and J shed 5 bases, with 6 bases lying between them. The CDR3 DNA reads TGCGCCAGCAGCTTGGGTCGGAGAAACACCATATATTTT. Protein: CASSLGRRNTIYF.

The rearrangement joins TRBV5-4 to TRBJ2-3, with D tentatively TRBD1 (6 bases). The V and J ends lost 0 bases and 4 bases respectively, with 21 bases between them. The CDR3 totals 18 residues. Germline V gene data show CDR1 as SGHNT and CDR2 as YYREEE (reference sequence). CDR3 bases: TGTGCCAGCAGCTTGGGGGACGGAGCAGGGGCTTCCGCAGATACGCAGTATTTT. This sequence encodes CASSLGDGAGASADTQYF.

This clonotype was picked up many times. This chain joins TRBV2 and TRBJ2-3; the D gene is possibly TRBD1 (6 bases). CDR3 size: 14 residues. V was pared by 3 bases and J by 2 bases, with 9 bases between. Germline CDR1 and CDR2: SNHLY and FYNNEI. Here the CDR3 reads CASSEDSYTDTQYF. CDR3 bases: TGTGCCAGCAGTGAGGACAGTTACACAGATACGCAGTATTTT.